One and the same sample provided the 19 T cell receptor beta chains below, sequenced in a study of blood T cells in healthy people across ages. Combining a sample-barcoded 5' primer with a J-beta primer mix, a second PCR ran for roughly 7 to 11 cycles. TCRdb re-derived calls from the 5' RACE reads in MiXCR, one entry per CDR3 protein. This table has 1.5 million to 2 million distinct CDR3 sequences, over 25% appearing once. The specimen was blood. These receptor sequences come from a woman younger than 45 in good health.

V and J are TRBV9 and TRBJ2-7; D is ambiguous. Germline V gene lookup returns CDR1 SGDLS and CDR2 YYNGEE. CDR3 length equals 14 residues. Trimming shortened V by 0 bases and J by 2 bases, and 9 bases separated the two germline ends. CDR3 DNA: TGTGCCAGCAGCGTAGGCAGCGACGCCTACGAGCAGTACTTC. This codes for CASSVGSDAYEQYF.

This clonotype was seen ten or more times. V is TRBV20-1 and J is TRBJ1-2; D call uncertain. The CDR3 consists of 13 residues. From germline, CDR1 is DFQATT and CDR2 SNEGSKA (reference sequence). V was shortened by 7 bases and J by 1 base, with 13 bases between the two germline ends. CDR3 sequence reads: CSVTTDGNYGYTF. The DNA of the CDR3 is TGCAGTGTCACGACCGACGGTAACTATGGCTACACCTTC.

The table lists this clonotype with a few counts. V and J are TRBV6-5 and TRBJ1-4; D may be TRBD1 (5 bases). The CDR3 covers 13 residues. Germline assignment: CDR1 MNHEY and CDR2 SVGAGI. With 8 bases removed from V and 4 bases from J, the gap between germline ends came to 11 bases. In DNA form, the CDR3 reads TGTGCCAGCTCTCGACAGTATAATGAAAAACTGTTTTTT. As protein: CASSRQYNEKLFF.

This clonotype was counted a few times. The chain recombines TRBV20-1 with TRBJ2-3; possibly TRBD2 for D (5 bases). The CDR3 contains 14 residues. V shed 0 bases and J shed 4 bases, with 11 bases lying between them. The germline V gene encodes CDR1 DFQATT and CDR2 SNEGSKA (reference sequence). CDR3 in DNA: TGCAGTGCTAGAGAACAACTAGTGCCAGATACGCAGTATTTT. The encoded protein is CSAREQLVPDTQYF.

Many counts were recorded for this clonotype. The gene calls are TRBV10-2 and TRBJ2-7, with 11 bases matching TRBD2. The CDR3 is 14 amino acids. V lost 11 bases and J lost 4; bases outside the gene matches: 10. Germline CDR1 WSHSY, CDR2 SAAADI. CDR3 sequence reads: CAVRTGTSGYEQYF. The CDR3 coding sequence is TGCGCCGTCCGCACCGGGACTAGCGGATACGAGCAGTACTTC.

The table lists this clonotype with a few counts. The chain has TRBV7-2 and TRBJ2-5; TRBD2 aligns across 10 bases. This CDR3 is 16 amino acids long. Germline V lookup: CDR1 SGHTA, CDR2 FQGNSA. Trimming cost V 5 bases and J 5 bases; bases outside gene matches: 11. CDR3 sequence: CASSPKREGGFETQYF. CDR3 in DNA: TGTGCCAGCAGCCCAAAGCGGGAGGGCGGGTTCGAGACCCAGTACTTC.

In its sample, this clonotype was seen once. This chain links TRBV11-2 with TRBJ1-4, with D uncertain. Between the trimmed V and J ends, which lost 5 bases and 0 bases, there was a span of 13 bases. CDR3 size: 16 residues. The V gene's germline CDR1 is SGHAT and CDR2 FQNNGV. The CDR3 sequence: CASSGGPQSTNEKLFF. CDR3 in DNA: TGTGCCAGCAGCGGTGGGCCGCAGTCAACTAATGAAAAACTGTTTTTT. Full variable domain (outside the CDR3, taken from reference TRBV11-2 and TRBJ1-4): EAGVAQSPRYKIIEKRQSVAFWCNPISGHATLYWYQQILGQGPKLLIQFQNNGVVDDSQLPKDRFSAERLKGVDSTLKIQPAKLEDSAVYLCASSGGPQSTNEKLFFGSGTQLSVL.

This clonotype has ten or more counts. The chain links TRBV29-1 to TRBJ1-1, with 7 bases aligning to TRBD1. This CDR3 contains 12 residues. The germline CDR1 and CDR2 sequences are SQVTM and ANQGSEA. Germline trimming cut 7 bases from V and 1 base from J; bases unmatched to any gene: 3. The CDR3 protein is CSAGGRNTEAFF. The CDR3 bases are TGCAGCGCAGGGGGAAGGAACACTGAAGCTTTCTTT.

About this clonotype: This may be a read error: a much more frequent sequence differs by one nucleotide. The chain couples TRBV4-1 to TRBJ2-7; 7 bases agree with TRBD1. Germline V CDR1 and CDR2: MGHRA, YSYEKL. The CDR3 covers 16 residues. Trimming removed 0 bases from V and 3 bases from J; junction bases left unmatched: 8. The CDR3: CASSQDLVRTGYEQYF. Here the CDR3 DNA reads TGCGCCAGCAGCCAAGATCTCGTACGGACAGGCTACGAGCAGTACTTC.

This clonotype occurred a few times. CDR3 protein: CATSRIAGSRNNEQFF. The CDR3 DNA reads as TGTGCCACCAGCCGCATAGCGGGGTCTAGGAACAATGAGCAGTTCTTC. This chain uses TRBV15 with TRBJ2-1; 8 bases line up with TRBD2. Germline V gene data show CDR1 as LNHNV and CDR2 as YYDKDF (reference sequence). This CDR3 is 16 amino acids long. The trim removed 5 bases at V and 5 bases at J, leaving 11 bases unmatched.

This chain links TRBV28 with TRBJ2-7; D could derive from TRBD1 or TRBD2 (5 bases each). Trimming stripped 6 bases from V and 6 bases from J, with 15 bases between. Germline assignment: CDR1 MDHEN and CDR2 SYDVKM. The CDR3 has 13 residues. This CDR3 reads CASSLCGTCEQYF. In nucleotides, the CDR3 is TGTGCCAGCAGCCTATGTGGGACGTGCGAGCAGTACTTC.

The chain uses TRBV25-1 and TRBJ2-2; D gene uncertain. CDR1 and CDR2 (germline): MGHDK, SYGVNS. The V end lost 6 bases, the J end lost 9 bases, and 17 bases lay between the germline ends. The CDR3 has 14 amino acids. The CDR3 bases are TGTGCCAGCAGCCAGGAAGGGTCCGCGAGGGAGCTGTTTTTT. Translation: CASSQEGSARELFF.

This clonotype was counted once. This chain uses TRBV7-2 with TRBJ2-7; 7 bases fit TRBD2. Germline V gene lookup returns CDR1 SGHTA and CDR2 FQGNSA. V lost 8 bases, J lost 12 bases, and 13 bases stayed unmatched. There are 12 residues in the CDR3. CDR3 loop: CASRTYPGGPYF. CDR3 bases: TGTGCCAGCCGAACTTACCCGGGAGGTCCGTACTTC.

This clonotype was counted ten times or more. J is TRBJ2-7 and V is TRBV29-1, with D possibly being TRBD1 (6 bases). CDR3 length: 13 amino acids. V was clipped by 5 bases and J by 5 bases, with 16 bases between them. Germline CDR1 SQVTM, CDR2 ANQGSEA. As DNA, the CDR3 is TGCAGCGTTAAGGGAAGGACAGTCGACGAGCAGTACTTC. Its protein product is CSVKGRTVDEQYF.

This chain joins TRBV2 and TRBJ2-4; D call uncertain. The J call may be wrong; the DNA end is better matched by TRBJ2-5. Per the germline V gene, CDR1 is SNHLY and CDR2 is FYNNEI. The CDR3 is 13 residues long. The CDR3 here is CASSAEWMETQYF. The CDR3, as DNA: TGTGCCAGCAGTGCGGAGTGGATGGAGACCCAGTACTTC.

This clonotype was seen at least ten times. The CDR3 bases are TGTGCCAGCAGCTCGGCGTCAAGAGCGGGAGCGAGCGAGCAGTACTTC. Translated: CASSSASRAGASEQYF. V gene TRBV7-6 combines with J gene TRBJ2-7, with TRBD2 identical over 8 bases. CDR3 length: 16 residues. Germline V gene lookup returns CDR1 SGHVS and CDR2 FNYEAQ. V was clipped by 4 bases and J by 6 bases; unmatched bases: 14. The full variable domain, rest sourced from reference TRBV7-6 and TRBJ2-7, is GAGVSQSPRYKVTKRGQDVALRCDPISGHVSLYWYRQALGQGPEFLTYFNYEAQQDKSGLPNDRFSAERPEGSISTLTIQRTEQRDSAMYRCASSSASRAGASEQYFGPGTRLTVT.

V is TRBV7-2 and J is TRBJ1-1; the D is unclear. CDR1 is SGHTA and CDR2 is FQGNSA in the germline V gene. V was clipped by 4 bases and J by 0 bases, with 12 bases between them. The CDR3 spans 15 residues. The CDR3 loop reads CASSSAGSMNTEAFF. The CDR3 coding sequence is TGTGCCAGCAGCTCGGCAGGTTCCATGAACACTGAAGCTTTCTTT.

Concerning this clonotype itself: Given a much more abundant clone one base away, this may be a read error. The rearrangement joins TRBV7-2 to TRBJ2-1; D is possibly TRBD1 or TRBD2 (5 bases each). Germline V gene lookup returns CDR1 SGHTA and CDR2 FQGNSA. CDR3 length equals 14 residues. DNA for the CDR3: TGTGTCAGCAGCTTAGACGGGGCGTACAATGAGCAGTTCTTC. Amino acid sequence: CVSSLDGAYNEQFF. The full variable domain, its missing parts supplied by reference TRBV7-2 and TRBJ2-1, is GAGVSQSPSNKVTEKGKDVELRCDPISGHTALYWYRQSLGQGLEFLIYFQGNSAPDKSGLPSDRFSAERTGGSVSTLTIQRTQQEDSAVYLCVSSLDGAYNEQFFGPGTRLTVL.

CDR3 bases: TGTGCCTGGAGTGTAACACGGGACACTGAAGCTTTCTTT. Protein product: CAWSVTRDTEAFF. The rearrangement uses TRBV30 and TRBJ1-1; D remains unclear. Trimming pared 0 bases from V and 3 bases from J, leaving 8 bases between. This CDR3 has 13 amino acids. Looked up from germline, CDR1 is GTSNPN and CDR2 is SVGIG (reference sequence).